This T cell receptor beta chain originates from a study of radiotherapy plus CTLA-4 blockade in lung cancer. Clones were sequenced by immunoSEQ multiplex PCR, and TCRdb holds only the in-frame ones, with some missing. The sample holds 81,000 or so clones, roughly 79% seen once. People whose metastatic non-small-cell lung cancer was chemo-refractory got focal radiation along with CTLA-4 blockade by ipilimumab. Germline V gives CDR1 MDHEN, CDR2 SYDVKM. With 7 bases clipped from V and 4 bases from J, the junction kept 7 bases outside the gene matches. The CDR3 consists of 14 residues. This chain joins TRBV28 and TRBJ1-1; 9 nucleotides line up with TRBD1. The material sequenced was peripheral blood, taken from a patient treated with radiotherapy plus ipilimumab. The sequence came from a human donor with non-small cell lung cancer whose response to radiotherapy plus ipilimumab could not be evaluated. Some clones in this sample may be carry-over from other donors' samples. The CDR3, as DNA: TGTGCCAGCAAAAGGGGGGACAGGGCCACTGAAGCTTTCTTT. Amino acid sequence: CASKRGDRATEAFF.